Detailed here is one T cell receptor beta chain. The data originate from a study of blood T cell repertoires in COVID-19. Overall study context: Researchers got acute and convalescent COVID-19 samples from the United States, Italy and Spain.

Authors' methods: Reference gene primer amplification gave estimated nucleated cell counts. TCRdb keeps only in-frame clones here, not all; method: immunoSEQ multiplex PCR. From that table come the V and J calls and clone size; the DNA was used to work out D and trimming. The sample contains roughly 120,000 clones, more than 75% of which appear only once. Germline CDR1 MNHNY, CDR2 SVGAGI (reference sequence). Trimming at V came to 2 bases and at J to 12 bases, leaving 3 bases not matched to a gene. CDR3 length: 13 amino acids. The rearrangement uses TRBV6-6 and TRBJ2-3, with 12 bases identical to TRBD2. The sequenced material came from peripheral blood. This receptor was identified in a woman aged 40-49 years with acute or convalescent COVID-19. Here the CDR3 DNA reads TGTGCCAGCAGTTACCGACTAGCGGGGGAACAGTATTTT. Protein sequence: CASSYRLAGEQYF.